A selection of T cell receptor beta chains follows, all from one sample in a study of blood T cells in healthy people across ages. TCRdb processed the 5' RACE reads anew with MiXCR; each CDR3 protein has one entry. The sample lists approximately 760,000 distinct CDR3 sequences, around 25% occurring once. These data were also filed under a second study, of T cells of mothers and their children.

Sequenced input: blood. All receptors come from a boy aged 5-17 years in good health. CDR3s include the opening cysteine and the closing phenylalanine or tryptophan. A D gene is named only where the DNA matches it firmly. A row's size may be missing; if present it is once, few, many or a size class.

V: TRBV29-1; J: TRBJ2-3; D: TRBD2; size: NA; DNA: TGCAGCGTTGAAGATGGTCAGACTAGCGGGACCGCAGATACGCAGTATTTT; CDR3: CSVEDGQTSGTADTQYF
V: TRBV6-5; J: TRBJ2-7; D: NA; size: few; DNA: TGTGCCAGCAGTGACAGGCTGACTTCTCGCGAGCAGTACTTC; CDR3: CASSDRLTSREQYF
V: TRBV19; J: TRBJ2-7; D: NA; size: few; DNA: TGTGCCAGTAGTATAAAGGCGGGACGGACCTACGAGCAGTACTTC; CDR3: CASSIKAGRTYEQYF
V: TRBV3-1; J: TRBJ1-1; D: NA; size: NA; DNA: TGTGCCAGCAGAAAAGGGGGGATGAACACTGAAGCTTTCTTT; CDR3: CASRKGGMNTEAFF
V: TRBV5-1; J: TRBJ1-1; D: NA; size: NA; DNA: TGCGCCAGCAGCCATGGAGGTTCCAACACTGAAGCTTTCTTT; CDR3: CASSHGGSNTEAFF
V: TRBV3-1; J: TRBJ1-2; D: NA; size: NA; DNA: TGTGCCAGCAGCCAAGAAACCCCCACACCCAGTCGCTATGGCTACACCTTC; CDR3: CASSQETPTPSRYGYTF
V: TRBV2; J: TRBJ2-7; D: NA; size: NA; DNA: TGTGCCAGCGTCCAAGCGGACTCCTACGAGCAGTACTTC; CDR3: CASVQADSYEQYF
V: TRBV7-6; J: TRBJ1-1; D: NA; size: NA; DNA: TGTGCCAGCAGCTCCGCGACCCGTCCTGAAACTTTCTTT; CDR3: CASSSATRPETFF
V: TRBV29-1; J: TRBJ2-3; D: TRBD2; size: NA; DNA: TGCAGCGTTGTAAAAGAGACTAGCGGGATTAGCACAGATACGCAGTATTTT; CDR3: CSVVKETSGISTDTQYF
V: TRBV11-2; J: TRBJ2-4; D: TRBD2; size: NA; DNA: TGTGCCAGCAGCTTATGGCGGGAGGGCGGCATTCAGTACTTC; CDR3: CASSLWREGGIQYF
V: TRBV27; J: TRBJ2-1; D: NA; size: few; DNA: TGTGCCAGCAGTTTACAAGGGGTAAATGAGCAGTTCTTC; CDR3: CASSLQGVNEQFF
V: TRBV6-2/TRBV6-3; J: TRBJ2-1; D: TRBD1; size: NA; DNA: TGTGCCAGCAGCTACCCCGGGGACAGGCCGGGGGAGAATGAGCAGTTCTTC; CDR3: CASSYPGDRPGENEQFF
V: TRBV10-3; J: TRBJ2-5; D: TRBD2; size: NA; DNA: TGTGCCATCAGTGCTACTAGCGGGGTCGCGGAATTGGAGACCCAGTACTTC; CDR3: CAISATSGVAELETQYF
V: TRBV29-1; J: TRBJ2-7; D: NA; size: NA; DNA: TGCAGCGTTGGAGACGGCGCGGCCTACGAGCAGTACTTC; CDR3: CSVGDGAAYEQYF
V: TRBV7-2; J: TRBJ2-3; D: TRBD2; size: NA; DNA: TGTGCCAGCAGCTTGGGCGGGGGGCCCCTTGTTGAGTATTTT; CDR3: CASSLGGGPLVEYF
V: TRBV9; J: TRBJ1-2; D: NA; size: NA; DNA: TGTGCCAGCAGTTCCGCTGATGGCTACACCTTC; CDR3: CASSSADGYTF
V: TRBV5-1; J: TRBJ2-5; D: NA; size: few; DNA: TGCGCCAGCAGCCCGTATTCCTACAGGACCCTCGAAGAGACCCAGTACTTC; CDR3: CASSPYSYRTLEETQYF
V: TRBV7-9; J: TRBJ2-5; D: NA; size: NA; DNA: TGTGCCAGCAGCCTCCAACAGGGCTTGGAGACCCAGTACTTC; CDR3: CASSLQQGLETQYF
V: TRBV7-3; J: TRBJ2-6; D: NA; size: few; DNA: TGTGCCAGCAGCTTTCAGGGGTCTGGGGCCAACGTCCTGACTTTC; CDR3: CASSFQGSGANVLTF
V: TRBV5-5; J: TRBJ2-3; D: NA; size: NA; DNA: TGTGCCAGCAGCTTCGGTACGGGGGCCTACACAGATACGCAGTATTTT; CDR3: CASSFGTGAYTDTQYF
V: TRBV3-1; J: TRBJ1-6; D: NA; size: many; DNA: TGTGCCAGCAGCCAAGACGGGGGAAATTCACCCCTCCACTTT; CDR3: CASSQDGGNSPLHF
V: TRBV20-1; J: TRBJ1-2; D: NA; size: few; DNA: TGCGGCCAGGAGGCACACTATGGCTACACCTTC; CDR3: CGQEAHYGYTF
V: TRBV24-1; J: TRBJ2-1; D: TRBD2; size: few; DNA: TGTGCCACCAGTGACGAACGGGGGGGCCCCTACAATGAGCAGTTCTTC; CDR3: CATSDERGGPYNEQFF
V: TRBV4-1; J: TRBJ2-4; D: NA; size: NA; DNA: TGCGCCAGCAGCCAAGGATCTCAGGTCGGAGGTGCCGAAAACATTCAGTACTTC; CDR3: CASSQGSQVGGAENIQYF
V: TRBV7-9; J: TRBJ2-2; D: NA; size: few; DNA: TGTGCCAGCAGCTTACTCCAGGAGTACACCGGGGAGCTGTTTTTT; CDR3: CASSLLQEYTGELFF